The clone carrying this T cell receptor (beta chain) has only a few counts. One end of the junction is discordant with germline, which a read error may explain. The data were taken from a study of blood T cells in healthy people across ages. Germline V lookup: CDR1 LGHNA, CDR2 YNFKEQ. The CDR3 spans 14 residues. With a J-beta primer mix and a sample-barcoded 5' primer, a second PCR ran about 7 to 12 cycles. TCRdb passed the 5' RACE reads through MiXCR, listing each CDR3 protein once. This sample yields about 780,000 distinct CDR3 sequences, of which roughly 24% are seen a single time; around 3% belongs to the top ten. These same records also appear under a second study, on T cells of mothers and their children.

The chain employs TRBV4-2 and TRBJ2-5; no clear D. The receptor's source is a boy younger than 18 in good health. Sample: blood. CDR3 in DNA: TGTGCCAGTAGCCAAGATAAGGGTTCAGAGACCCAGTACTTC. This encodes CASSQDKGSETQYF.